This entry lists 3 T cell receptor beta chains sequenced from one sample in a study of cytomegalovirus exposure and HLA in healthy donors. Measured with immunoSEQ multiplex PCR; TCRdb has only the in-frame clones, and not every one. The sample lists some 110,000 clones, about 93% seen once, with 1% to 1.5% in the top ten. The sequenced material came from PBMCs. The receptors were gathered from a woman aged 18-35 years in good health and CMV-seronegative.

The sample holds a few counts of this clone. The rearrangement links TRBV2 to TRBJ2-7; TRBD1 matches 10 bases. Germline CDR1 reads SNHLY; CDR2 reads FYNNEI. The CDR3 spans 12 residues. V lost 10 bases to trimming and J lost 3 bases; unmatched junction nucleotides: 3. The CDR3 protein is CATGQGNYEQYF. The CDR3 DNA follows: TGTGCCACGGGACAGGGGAACTACGAGCAGTACTTC.

The CDR3 sequence: CASSQSGGNYGYTF. The CDR3 DNA follows: TGTGCCAGCAGCCAATCCGGGGGGAACTATGGCTACACCTTC. The chain links TRBV4-2 to TRBJ1-2; possibly TRBD1 for D (5 bases). The germline V gene encodes CDR1 LGHNA and CDR2 YNFKEQ. CDR3 length equals 14 residues. The V end was cut by 2 bases, the J end by 2 bases, with 9 bases between.

The chain carries TRBV7-2 and TRBJ1-2; the D gene is possibly TRBD1 (5 bases). The CDR3 runs to 15 residues. CDR1 and CDR2 (germline): SGHTA, FQGNSA. V lost 5 bases and J 3 bases, leaving 16 bases between the germline ends. CDR3 nucleotide sequence: TGTGCCAGCAGCAAAATAGCAGGGAGGGACTATGGCTACACCTTC. As protein: CASSKIAGRDYGYTF. Variable domain in full (rest from reference TRBV7-2 and TRBJ1-2): GAGVSQSPSNKVTEKGKDVELRCDPISGHTALYWYRQSLGQGLEFLIYFQGNSAPDKSGLPSDRFSAERTGGSVSTLTIQRTQQEDSAVYLCASSKIAGRDYGYTFGSGTRLTVV.